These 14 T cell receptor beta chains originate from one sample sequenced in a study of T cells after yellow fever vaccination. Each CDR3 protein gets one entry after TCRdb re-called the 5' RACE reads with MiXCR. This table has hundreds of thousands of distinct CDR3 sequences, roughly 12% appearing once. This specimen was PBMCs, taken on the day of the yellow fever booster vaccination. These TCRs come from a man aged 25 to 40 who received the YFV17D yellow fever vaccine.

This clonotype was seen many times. CDR3 in amino acids: CASSDRVDYFTEAFF. CDR3 nucleotide sequence: TGTGCCAGCAGTGATCGAGTTGATTATTTCACTGAAGCTTTCTTT. The chain uses TRBV12-3 or TRBV12-4 and TRBJ1-1; no clear D. The CDR3 loop spans 15 amino acids. V was trimmed by 5 bases and J by 4 bases, leaving 17 bases between them.

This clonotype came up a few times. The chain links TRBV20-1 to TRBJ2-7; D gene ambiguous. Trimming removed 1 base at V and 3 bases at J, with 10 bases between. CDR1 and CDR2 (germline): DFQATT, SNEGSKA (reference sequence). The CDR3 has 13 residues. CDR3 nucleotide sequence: TGCAGTGCTAGAGTCGCCACCAACTACGAGCAGTACTTC. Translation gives CSARVATNYEQYF.

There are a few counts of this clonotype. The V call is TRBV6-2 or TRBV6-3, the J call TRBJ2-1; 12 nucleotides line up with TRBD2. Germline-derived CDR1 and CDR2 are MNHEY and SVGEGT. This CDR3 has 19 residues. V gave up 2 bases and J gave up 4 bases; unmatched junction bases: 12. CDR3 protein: CASSYPGLAGGTRYNEQFF. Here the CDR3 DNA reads TGTGCCAGCAGTTACCCGGGACTAGCGGGCGGGACACGGTACAATGAGCAGTTCTTC.

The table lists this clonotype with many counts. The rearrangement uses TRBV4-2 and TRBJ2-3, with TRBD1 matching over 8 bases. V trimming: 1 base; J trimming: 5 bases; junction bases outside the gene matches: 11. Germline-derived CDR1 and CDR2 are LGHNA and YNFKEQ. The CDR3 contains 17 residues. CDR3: CASSQGQSGGNGDTQYF. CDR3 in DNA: TGTGCCAGCAGCCAAGGGCAGTCAGGGGGCAATGGAGATACGCAGTATTTT.

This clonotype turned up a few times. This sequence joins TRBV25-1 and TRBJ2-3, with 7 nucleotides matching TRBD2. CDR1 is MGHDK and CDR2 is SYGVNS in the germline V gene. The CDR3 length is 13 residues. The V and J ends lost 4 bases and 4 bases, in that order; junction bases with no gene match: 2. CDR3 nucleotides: TGTGCCAGCAGTGTGGCGGGAGCAGATACGCAGTATTTT. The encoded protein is CASSVAGADTQYF.

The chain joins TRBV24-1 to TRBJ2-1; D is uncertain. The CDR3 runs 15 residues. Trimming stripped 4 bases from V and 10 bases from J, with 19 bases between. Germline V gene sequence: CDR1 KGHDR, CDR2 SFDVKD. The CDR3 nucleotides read TGTGCCACCAGTGACCCCCTGTCCCAGCGAGTAGAGCAGTTCTTC. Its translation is CATSDPLSQRVEQFF.

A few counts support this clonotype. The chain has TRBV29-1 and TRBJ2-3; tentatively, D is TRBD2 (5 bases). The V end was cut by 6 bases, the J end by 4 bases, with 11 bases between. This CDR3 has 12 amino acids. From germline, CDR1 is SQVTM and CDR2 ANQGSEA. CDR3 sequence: CSVDEGADTQYF. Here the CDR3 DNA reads TGCAGCGTCGACGAGGGTGCAGATACGCAGTATTTT.

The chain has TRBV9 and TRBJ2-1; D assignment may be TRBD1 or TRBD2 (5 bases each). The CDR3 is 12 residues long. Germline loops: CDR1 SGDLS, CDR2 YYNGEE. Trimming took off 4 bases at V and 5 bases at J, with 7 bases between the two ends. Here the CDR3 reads CASSRGDNEQFF. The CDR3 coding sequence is TGTGCCAGCAGCAGAGGGGACAATGAGCAGTTCTTC.

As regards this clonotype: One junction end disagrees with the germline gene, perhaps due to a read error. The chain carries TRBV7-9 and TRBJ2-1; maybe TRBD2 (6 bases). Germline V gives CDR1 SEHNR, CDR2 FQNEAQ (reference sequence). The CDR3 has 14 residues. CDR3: CASSIAEVANEQFF. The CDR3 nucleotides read TGTGCCAGCAGCATAGCGGAAGTCGCCAATGAGCAGTTCTTC. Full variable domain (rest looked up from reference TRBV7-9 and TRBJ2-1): DTGVSQNPRHKITKRGQNVTFRCDPISEHNRLYWYRQTLGQGPEFLTYFQNEAQLEKSRLLSDRFSAERPKGSFSTLEIQRTEQGDSAMYLCASSIAEVANEQFFGPGTRLTVL.

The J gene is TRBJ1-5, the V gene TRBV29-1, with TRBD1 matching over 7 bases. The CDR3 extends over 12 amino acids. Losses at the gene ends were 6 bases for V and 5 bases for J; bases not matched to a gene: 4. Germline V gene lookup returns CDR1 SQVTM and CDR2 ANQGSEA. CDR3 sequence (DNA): TGCAGCGTATCGACAGGGCATCAGCCCCAGCATTTT. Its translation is CSVSTGHQPQHF.

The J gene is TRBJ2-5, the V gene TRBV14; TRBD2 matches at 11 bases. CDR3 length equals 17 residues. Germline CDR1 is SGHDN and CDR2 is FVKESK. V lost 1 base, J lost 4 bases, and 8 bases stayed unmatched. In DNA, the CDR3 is TGTGCCAGCAGCCAAGGGTTACTAGCGGGAGTGGGAGAGACCCAGTACTTC. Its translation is CASSQGLLAGVGETQYF.

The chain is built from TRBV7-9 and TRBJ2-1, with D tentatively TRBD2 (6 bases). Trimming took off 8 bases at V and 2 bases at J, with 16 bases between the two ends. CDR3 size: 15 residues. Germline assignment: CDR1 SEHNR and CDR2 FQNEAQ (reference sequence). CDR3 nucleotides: TGTGCCAGCGCCCGAAGCCCTAGCGCCTACAATGAGCAGTTCTTC. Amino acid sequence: CASARSPSAYNEQFF.

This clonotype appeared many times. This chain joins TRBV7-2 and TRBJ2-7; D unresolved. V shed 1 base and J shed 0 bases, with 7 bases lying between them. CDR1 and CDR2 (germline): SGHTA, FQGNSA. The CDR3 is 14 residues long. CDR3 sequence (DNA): TGTGCCAGCAGCTTAGTCCAAGCCTCCTACGAGCAGTACTTC. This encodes CASSLVQASYEQYF.

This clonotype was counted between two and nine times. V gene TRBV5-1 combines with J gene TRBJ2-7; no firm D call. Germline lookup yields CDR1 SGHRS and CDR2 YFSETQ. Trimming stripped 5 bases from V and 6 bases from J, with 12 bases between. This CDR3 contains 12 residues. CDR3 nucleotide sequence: TGCGCCAGCAGTGATTGGGGTAGCGAGCAGTACTTC. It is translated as CASSDWGSEQYF.